Each of the 5 T cell receptor beta chains below was sequenced from the same sample in a study of blood T cell repertoires in COVID-19 (dated by TCRdb to the early 2020s). Library preparation employed the immunoSEQ multiplex PCR assay. In TCRdb, the immuneACCESS table is reduced to in-frame sequences with V and J assigned. These tables do not hold every clone; where another copy was compared, an unresolved V gene accounts for under half, and the others remain unexplained. Counted in this sample were 150,000 or so clones; 80% of them appeared once. Jointly, the top ten make up roughly 3.4% of the sample. The source material was PBMCs or T cells enriched from blood (not recorded which). These receptor sequences come from a woman in her sixties who had recovered from COVID-19.

This clone was recorded once. The rearrangement uses TRBV5-6 and TRBJ1-1; no definite D call. In germline, CDR1 is SGHDT, CDR2 YYEEEE. There are 14 residues in the CDR3. Trimming removed 0 bases from V and 7 bases from J, with 13 bases in between. In DNA form, the CDR3 reads TGTGCCAGCAGCTTGGCCTGGCGGAATAGTGAAGCTTTCTTT. Encoded protein: CASSLAWRNSEAFF. The whole variable domain, filled in from reference TRBV5-6 and TRBJ1-1, reads DAGVTQSPTHLIKTRGQQVTLRCSPKSGHDTVSWYQQALGQGPQFIFQYYEEEERQRGNFPDRFSGHQFPNYSSELNVNALLLGDSALYLCASSLAWRNSEAFFGQGTRLTVV.

This chain links TRBV6-1 with TRBJ1-6; the D gene is possibly TRBD1 (6 bases). From germline, CDR1 is MNHNS and CDR2 SASEGT. The CDR3 has 15 residues. V lost 2 bases, J lost 12 bases, and 17 bases lay in between. CDR3 sequence: CASSEYGGREGPLHF. CDR3 nucleotide sequence: TGTGCCAGCAGTGAATATGGGGGCAGGGAGGGACCCCTCCACTTT.

V and J are TRBV6-1 and TRBJ2-7; D is perhaps TRBD1 (6 bases). The CDR3 loop spans 14 amino acids. Trimming took off 2 bases at V and 3 bases at J, with 11 bases between the two ends. Germline CDR1 is MNHNS and CDR2 is SASEGT. CDR3 in amino acids: CASSELAGVYEQYF. DNA for the CDR3: TGTGCCAGCAGTGAACTTGCAGGGGTCTACGAGCAGTACTTC.

This chain connects TRBV3-1 (or the pseudogene TRBV3-2) to TRBJ1-2; 7 nucleotides agree with TRBD1. The CDR3 loop spans 13 amino acids. Unmatched junction bases numbered 7, after V lost 4 bases and J lost 8 bases. Germline V gene sequence: CDR1 LGHDT, CDR2 YNNKEL (reference sequence). The CDR3 DNA is TGTGCCAGCAGCCTAACCGGGACAGAGGGCTACACCTTC. Its translation: CASSLTGTEGYTF.

The chain joins TRBV12-3 or TRBV12-4 to TRBJ2-7; D not certain. Trimming stripped 3 bases from V and 2 bases from J, with 5 bases between. CDR3 length: 12 residues. CDR3 amino acids: CASSFAAYEQYF. CDR3 bases: TGTGCCAGCAGTTTCGCAGCCTACGAGCAGTACTTC.